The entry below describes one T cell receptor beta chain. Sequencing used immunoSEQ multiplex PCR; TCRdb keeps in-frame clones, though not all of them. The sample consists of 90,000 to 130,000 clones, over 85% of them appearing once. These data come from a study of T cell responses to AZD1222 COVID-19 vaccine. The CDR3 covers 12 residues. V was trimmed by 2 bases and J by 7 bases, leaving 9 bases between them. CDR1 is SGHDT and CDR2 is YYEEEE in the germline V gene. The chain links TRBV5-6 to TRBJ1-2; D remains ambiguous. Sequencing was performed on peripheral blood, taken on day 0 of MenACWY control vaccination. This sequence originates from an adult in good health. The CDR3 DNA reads TGTGCCAGCAGCTTCGGGATCTCTGGCTACACCTTC. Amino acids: CASSFGISGYTF.